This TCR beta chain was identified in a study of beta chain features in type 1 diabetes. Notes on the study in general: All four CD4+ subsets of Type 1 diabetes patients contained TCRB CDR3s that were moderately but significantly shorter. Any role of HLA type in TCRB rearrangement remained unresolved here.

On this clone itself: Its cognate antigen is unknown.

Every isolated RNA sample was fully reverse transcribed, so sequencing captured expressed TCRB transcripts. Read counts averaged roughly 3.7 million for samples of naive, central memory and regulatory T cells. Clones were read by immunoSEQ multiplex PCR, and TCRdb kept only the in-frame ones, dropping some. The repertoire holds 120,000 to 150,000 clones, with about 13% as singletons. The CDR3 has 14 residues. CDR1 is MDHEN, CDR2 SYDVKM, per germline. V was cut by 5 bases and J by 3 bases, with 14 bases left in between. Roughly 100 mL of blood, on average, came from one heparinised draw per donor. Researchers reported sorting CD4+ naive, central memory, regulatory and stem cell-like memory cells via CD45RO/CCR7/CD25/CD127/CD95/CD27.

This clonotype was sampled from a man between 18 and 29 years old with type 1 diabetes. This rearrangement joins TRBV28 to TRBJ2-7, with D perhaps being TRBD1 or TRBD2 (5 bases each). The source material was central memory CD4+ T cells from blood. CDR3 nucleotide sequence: TGTGCCAGCAGTCTCACGGGGACGGACTACGAGCAGTACTTC. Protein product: CASSLTGTDYEQYF.